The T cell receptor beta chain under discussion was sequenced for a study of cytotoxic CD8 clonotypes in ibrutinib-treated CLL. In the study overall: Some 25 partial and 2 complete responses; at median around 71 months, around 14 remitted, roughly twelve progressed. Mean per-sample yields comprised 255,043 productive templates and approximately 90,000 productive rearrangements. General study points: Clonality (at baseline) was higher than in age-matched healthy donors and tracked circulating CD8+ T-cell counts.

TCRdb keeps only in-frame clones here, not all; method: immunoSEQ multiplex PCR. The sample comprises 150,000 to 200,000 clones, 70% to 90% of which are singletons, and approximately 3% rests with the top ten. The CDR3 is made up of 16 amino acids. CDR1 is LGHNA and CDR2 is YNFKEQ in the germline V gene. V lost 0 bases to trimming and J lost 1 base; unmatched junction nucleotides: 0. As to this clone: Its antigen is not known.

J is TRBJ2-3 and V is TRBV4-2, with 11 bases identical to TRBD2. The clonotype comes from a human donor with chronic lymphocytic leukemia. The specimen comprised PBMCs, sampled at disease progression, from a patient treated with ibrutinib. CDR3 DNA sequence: TGTGCCAGCAGCCAAGATAGCGGGAGGGGCACAGATACGCAGTATTTT. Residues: CASSQDSGRGTDTQYF.